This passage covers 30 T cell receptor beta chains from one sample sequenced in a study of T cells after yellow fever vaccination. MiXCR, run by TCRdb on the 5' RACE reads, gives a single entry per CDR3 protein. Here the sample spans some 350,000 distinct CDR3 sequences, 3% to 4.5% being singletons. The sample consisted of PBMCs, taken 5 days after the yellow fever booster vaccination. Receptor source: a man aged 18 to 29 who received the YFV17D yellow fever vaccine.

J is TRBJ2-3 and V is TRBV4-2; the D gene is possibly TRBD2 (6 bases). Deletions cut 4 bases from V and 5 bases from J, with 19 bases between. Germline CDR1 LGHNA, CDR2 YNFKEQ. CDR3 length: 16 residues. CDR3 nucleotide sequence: TGTGCCAGCAGCCCTGGACTAAGCGGAGGCGAAGATACGCAGTATTTT. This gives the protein CASSPGLSGGEDTQYF.

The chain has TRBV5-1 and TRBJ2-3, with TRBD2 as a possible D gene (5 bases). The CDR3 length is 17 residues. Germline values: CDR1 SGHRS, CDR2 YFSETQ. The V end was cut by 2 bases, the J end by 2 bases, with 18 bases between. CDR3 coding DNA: TGCGCCAGCAGCTTCTATGGGGTCCGAGGGTTCACAGATACGCAGTATTTT. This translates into CASSFYGVRGFTDTQYF.

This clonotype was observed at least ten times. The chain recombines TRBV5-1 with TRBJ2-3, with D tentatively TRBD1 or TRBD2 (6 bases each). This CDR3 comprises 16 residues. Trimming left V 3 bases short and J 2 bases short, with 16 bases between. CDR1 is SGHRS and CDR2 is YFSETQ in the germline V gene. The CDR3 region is CASSSRGAVNTDTQYF. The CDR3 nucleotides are TGCGCCAGCAGCTCGAGGGGGGCCGTAAACACAGATACGCAGTATTTT.

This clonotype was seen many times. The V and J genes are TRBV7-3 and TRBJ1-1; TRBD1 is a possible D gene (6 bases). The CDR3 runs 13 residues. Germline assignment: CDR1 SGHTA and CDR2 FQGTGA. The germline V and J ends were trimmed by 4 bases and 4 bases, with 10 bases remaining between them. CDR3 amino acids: CASSSQGRTEAFF. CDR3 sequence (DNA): TGTGCCAGCAGCTCTCAGGGGCGCACTGAAGCTTTCTTT.

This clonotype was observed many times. CDR3 protein: CASSLVGYTGELFF. The CDR3 DNA reads as TGTGCCAGCAGCTTAGTCGGGTACACCGGGGAGCTGTTTTTT. This chain connects TRBV7-2 to TRBJ2-2; D unresolved. CDR3 length equals 14 residues. CDR1 is SGHTA and CDR2 is FQGNSA in the germline V gene. Between the trimmed V and J ends, which lost 1 base and 3 bases, there was a span of 6 bases.

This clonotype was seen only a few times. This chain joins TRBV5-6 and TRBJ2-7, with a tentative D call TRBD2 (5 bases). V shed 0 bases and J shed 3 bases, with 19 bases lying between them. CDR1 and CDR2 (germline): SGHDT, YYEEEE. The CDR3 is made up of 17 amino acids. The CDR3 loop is CASSLGTDSQNLYEQYF. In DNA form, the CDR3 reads TGTGCCAGCAGCTTGGGGACGGACTCCCAAAATCTCTACGAGCAGTACTTC. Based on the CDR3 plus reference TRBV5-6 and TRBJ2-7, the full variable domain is DAGVTQSPTHLIKTRGQQVTLRCSPKSGHDTVSWYQQALGQGPQFIFQYYEEEERQRGNFPDRFSGHQFPNYSSELNVNALLLGDSALYLCASSLGTDSQNLYEQYFGPGTRLTVT.

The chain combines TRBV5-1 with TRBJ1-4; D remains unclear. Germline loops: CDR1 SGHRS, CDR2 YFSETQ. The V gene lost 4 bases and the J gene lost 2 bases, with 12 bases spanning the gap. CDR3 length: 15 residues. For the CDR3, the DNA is TGCGCCAGCAGCCCAAGAGGGAGTACTAATGAAAAACTGTTTTTT. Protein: CASSPRGSTNEKLFF.

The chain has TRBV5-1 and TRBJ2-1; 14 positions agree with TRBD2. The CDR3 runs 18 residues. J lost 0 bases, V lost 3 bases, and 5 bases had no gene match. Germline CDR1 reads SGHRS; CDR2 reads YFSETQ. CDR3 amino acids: CASSWTSGGPSSYNEQFF. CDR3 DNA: TGCGCCAGCAGCTGGACTAGCGGGGGGCCCAGCTCCTACAATGAGCAGTTCTTC.

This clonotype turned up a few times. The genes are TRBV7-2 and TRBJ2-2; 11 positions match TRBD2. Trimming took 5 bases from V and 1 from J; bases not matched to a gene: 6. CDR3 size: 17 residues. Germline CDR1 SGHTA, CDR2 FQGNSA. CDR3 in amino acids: CASSHRGLAVNTGELFF. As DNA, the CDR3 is TGTGCCAGCAGCCACCGGGGACTAGCGGTGAACACCGGGGAGCTGTTTTTT.

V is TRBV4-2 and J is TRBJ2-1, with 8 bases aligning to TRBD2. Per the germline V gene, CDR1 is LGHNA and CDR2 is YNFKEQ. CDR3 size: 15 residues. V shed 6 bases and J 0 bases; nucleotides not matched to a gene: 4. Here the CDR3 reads CASRTGGSSYNEQFF. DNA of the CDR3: TGTGCCAGCAGGACGGGGGGGAGCTCCTACAATGAGCAGTTCTTC.

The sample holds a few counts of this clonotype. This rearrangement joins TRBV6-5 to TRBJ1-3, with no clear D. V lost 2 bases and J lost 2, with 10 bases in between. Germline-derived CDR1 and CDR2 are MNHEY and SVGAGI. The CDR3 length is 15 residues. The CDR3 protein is CASSYRPEPGNTIYF. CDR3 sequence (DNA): TGTGCCAGCAGTTACCGTCCGGAGCCTGGAAACACCATATATTTT.

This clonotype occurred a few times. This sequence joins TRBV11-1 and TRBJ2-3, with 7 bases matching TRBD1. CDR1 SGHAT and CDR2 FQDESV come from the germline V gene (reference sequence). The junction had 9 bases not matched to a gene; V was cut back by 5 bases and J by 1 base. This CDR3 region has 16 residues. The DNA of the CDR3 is TGTGCCAGCAGCAAGGGGACAGCTTACCGCACAGATACGCAGTATTTT. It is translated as CASSKGTAYRTDTQYF. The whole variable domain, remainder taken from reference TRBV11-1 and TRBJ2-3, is EAEVAQSPRYKITEKSQAVAFWCDPISGHATLYWYRQILGQGPELLVQFQDESVVDDSQLPKDRFSAERLKGVDSTLKIQPAELGDSAMYLCASSKGTAYRTDTQYFGPGTRLTVL.

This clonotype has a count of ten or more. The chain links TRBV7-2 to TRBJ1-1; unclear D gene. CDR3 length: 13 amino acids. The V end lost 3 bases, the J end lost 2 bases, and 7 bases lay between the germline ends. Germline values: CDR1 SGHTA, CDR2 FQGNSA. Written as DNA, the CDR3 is TGTGCCAGCAGCTTCGTCGGAAACACTGAAGCTTTCTTT. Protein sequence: CASSFVGNTEAFF.

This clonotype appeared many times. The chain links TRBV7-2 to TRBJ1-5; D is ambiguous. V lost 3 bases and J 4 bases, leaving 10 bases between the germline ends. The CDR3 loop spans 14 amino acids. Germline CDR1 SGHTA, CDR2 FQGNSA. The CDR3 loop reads CASSFADINQPQHF. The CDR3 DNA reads TGTGCCAGCAGCTTTGCAGATATTAATCAGCCCCAGCATTTT.

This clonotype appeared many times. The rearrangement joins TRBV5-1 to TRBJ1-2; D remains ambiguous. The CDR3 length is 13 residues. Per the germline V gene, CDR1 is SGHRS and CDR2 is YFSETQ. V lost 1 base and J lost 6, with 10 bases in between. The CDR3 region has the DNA TGCGCCAGCAGCTTGACCGGCAAGCATGGCTACACCTTC. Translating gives CASSLTGKHGYTF.

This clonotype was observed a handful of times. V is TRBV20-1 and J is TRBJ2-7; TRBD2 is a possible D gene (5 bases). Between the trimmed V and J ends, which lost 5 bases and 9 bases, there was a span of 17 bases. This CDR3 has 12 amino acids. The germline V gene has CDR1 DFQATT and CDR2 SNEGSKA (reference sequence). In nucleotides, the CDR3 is TGCAGTGCTCTGCAAGCACCGGGAAGGCAGTACTTC. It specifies CSALQAPGRQYF.

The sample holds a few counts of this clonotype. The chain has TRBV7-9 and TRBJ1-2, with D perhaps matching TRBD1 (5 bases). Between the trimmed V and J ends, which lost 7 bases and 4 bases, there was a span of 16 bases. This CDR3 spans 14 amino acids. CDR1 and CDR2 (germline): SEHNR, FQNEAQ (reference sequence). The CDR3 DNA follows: TGTGCCAGCAACCTGAGAGGGGTCAGCTATGGCTACACCTTC. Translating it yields CASNLRGVSYGYTF.

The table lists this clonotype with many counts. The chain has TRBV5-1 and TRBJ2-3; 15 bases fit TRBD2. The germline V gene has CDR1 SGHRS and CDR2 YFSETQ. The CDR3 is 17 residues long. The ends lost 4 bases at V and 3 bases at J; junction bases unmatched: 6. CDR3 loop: CASSRRTSGGDTDTQYF. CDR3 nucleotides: TGCGCCAGCAGCCGGCGGACTAGCGGGGGGGATACAGATACGCAGTATTTT.

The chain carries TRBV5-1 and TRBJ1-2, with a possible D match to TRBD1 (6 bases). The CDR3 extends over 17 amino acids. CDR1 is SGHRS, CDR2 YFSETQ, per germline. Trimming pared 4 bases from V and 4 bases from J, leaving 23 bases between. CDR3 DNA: TGCGCCAGCAGCCCGTCTCCGACAGGCGACTTTCCCTATGGCTACACCTTC. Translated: CASSPSPTGDFPYGYTF.

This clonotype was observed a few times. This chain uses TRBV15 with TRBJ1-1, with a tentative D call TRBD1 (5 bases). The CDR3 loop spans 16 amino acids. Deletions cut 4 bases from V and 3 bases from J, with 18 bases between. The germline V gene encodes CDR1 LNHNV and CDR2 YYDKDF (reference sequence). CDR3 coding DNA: TGTGCCACCAGCACCCTAGGGGAAGTGCGATACACTGAAGCTTTCTTT. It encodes CATSTLGEVRYTEAFF.

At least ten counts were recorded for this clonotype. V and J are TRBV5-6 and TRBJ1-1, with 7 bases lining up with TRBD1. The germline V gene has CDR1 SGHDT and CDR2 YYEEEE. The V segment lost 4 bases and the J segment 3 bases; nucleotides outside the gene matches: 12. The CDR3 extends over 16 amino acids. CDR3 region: CASSPDGGTGDTEAFF. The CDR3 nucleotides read TGTGCCAGCAGCCCCGACGGGGGCACAGGGGACACTGAAGCTTTCTTT.

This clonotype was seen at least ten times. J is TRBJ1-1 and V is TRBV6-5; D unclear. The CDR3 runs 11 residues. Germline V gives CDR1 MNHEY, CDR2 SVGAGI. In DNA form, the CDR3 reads TGTGCAACCACTAGCGGCACTGAAGCTTTCTTT. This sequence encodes CATTSGTEAFF.

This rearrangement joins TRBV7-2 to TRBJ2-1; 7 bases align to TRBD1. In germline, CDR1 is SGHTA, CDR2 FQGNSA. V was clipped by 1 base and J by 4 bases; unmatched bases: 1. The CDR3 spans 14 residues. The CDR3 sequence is CASSLGGQYNEQFF. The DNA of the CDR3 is TGTGCCAGCAGCTTAGGGGGACAGTACAATGAGCAGTTCTTC.

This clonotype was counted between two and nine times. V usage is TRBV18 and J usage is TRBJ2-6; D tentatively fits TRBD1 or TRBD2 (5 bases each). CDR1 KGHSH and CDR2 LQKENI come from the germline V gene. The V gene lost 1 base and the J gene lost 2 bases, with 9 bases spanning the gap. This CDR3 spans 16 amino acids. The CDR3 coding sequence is TGTGCCAGCTCACCACTTGGGGGACCTGGGGCCAACGTCCTGACTTTC. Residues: CASSPLGGPGANVLTF. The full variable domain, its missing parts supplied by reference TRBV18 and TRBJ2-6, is NAGVMQNPRHLVRRRGQEARLRCSPMKGHSHVYWYRQLPEEGLKFMVYLQKENIIDESGMPKERFSAEFPKEGPSILRIQQVVRGDSAAYFCASSPLGGPGANVLTFGAGSRLTVL.

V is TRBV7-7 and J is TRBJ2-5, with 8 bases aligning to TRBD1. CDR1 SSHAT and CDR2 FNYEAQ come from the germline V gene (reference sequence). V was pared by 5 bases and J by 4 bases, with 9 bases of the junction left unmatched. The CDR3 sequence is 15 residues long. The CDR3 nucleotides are TGTGCCAGCAGCCACCAAGCGACAGGGGCAGAGACCCAGTACTTC. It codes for CASSHQATGAETQYF.

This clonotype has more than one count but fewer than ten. CDR3 region: CASKAGDQGTLGNQPQHF. In DNA, the CDR3 is TGTGCCAGTAAAGCAGGAGATCAGGGGACTCTGGGCAATCAGCCCCAGCATTTT. The rearrangement uses TRBV19 and TRBJ1-5; D might be TRBD1 (6 bases). The germline V and J ends were trimmed by 7 bases and 2 bases, with 24 bases remaining between them. Germline assignment: CDR1 LNHDA and CDR2 SQIVND (reference sequence). The CDR3 totals 18 residues.

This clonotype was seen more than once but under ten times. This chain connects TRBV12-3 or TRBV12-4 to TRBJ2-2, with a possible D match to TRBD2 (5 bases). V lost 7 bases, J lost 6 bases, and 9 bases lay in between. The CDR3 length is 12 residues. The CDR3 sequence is CASNLGAGELFF. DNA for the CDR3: TGTGCCAGCAATCTCGGGGCCGGGGAGCTGTTTTTT.

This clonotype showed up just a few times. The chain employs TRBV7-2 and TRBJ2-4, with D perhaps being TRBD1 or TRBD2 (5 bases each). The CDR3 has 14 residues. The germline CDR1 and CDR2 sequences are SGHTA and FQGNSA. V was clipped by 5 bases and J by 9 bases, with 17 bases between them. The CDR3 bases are TGTGCCAGCAGCCCCCGGTCGGGACGGGGCATTCAGTACTTC. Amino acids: CASSPRSGRGIQYF.

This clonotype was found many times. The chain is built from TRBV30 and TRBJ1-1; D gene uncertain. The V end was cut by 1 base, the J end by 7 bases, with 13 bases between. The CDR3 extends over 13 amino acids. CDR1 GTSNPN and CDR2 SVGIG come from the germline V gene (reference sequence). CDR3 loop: CAWSGKVRYEAFF. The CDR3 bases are TGTGCCTGGAGTGGAAAGGTGCGTTATGAAGCTTTCTTT.

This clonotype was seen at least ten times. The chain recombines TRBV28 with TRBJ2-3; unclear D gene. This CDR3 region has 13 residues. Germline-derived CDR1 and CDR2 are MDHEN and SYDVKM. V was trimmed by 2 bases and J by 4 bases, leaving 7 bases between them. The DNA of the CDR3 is TGTGCCAGCAGTTTACTAGGTCCAGATACGCAGTATTTT. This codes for CASSLLGPDTQYF. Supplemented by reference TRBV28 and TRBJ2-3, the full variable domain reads DVKVTQSSRYLVKRTGEKVFLECVQDMDHENMFWYRQDPGLGLRLIYFSYDVKMKEKGDIPEGYSVSREKKERFSLILESASTNQTSMYLCASSLLGPDTQYFGPGTRLTVL.